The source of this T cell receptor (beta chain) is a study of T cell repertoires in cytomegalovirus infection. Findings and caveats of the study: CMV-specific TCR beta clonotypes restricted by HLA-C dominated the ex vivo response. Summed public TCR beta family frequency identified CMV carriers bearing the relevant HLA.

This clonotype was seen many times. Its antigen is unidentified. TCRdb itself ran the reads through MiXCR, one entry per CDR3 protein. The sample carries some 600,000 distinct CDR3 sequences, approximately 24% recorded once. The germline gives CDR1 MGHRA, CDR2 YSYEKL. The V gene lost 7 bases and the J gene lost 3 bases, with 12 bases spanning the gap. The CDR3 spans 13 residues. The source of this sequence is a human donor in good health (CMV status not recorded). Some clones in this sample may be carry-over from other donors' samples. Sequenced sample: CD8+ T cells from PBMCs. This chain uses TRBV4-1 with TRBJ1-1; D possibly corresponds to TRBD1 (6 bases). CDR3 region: CASKGGTDTEAFF. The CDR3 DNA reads TGCGCCAGCAAAGGGGGGACGGACACTGAAGCTTTCTTT.